Sequencing of this TCR beta chain was carried out in a study of CXCR3-negative and CXCR3-positive naive CD8 T cells. As for this clonotype: The antigen remains undetermined.

Study results and limitations: Memory cells differed in TRBV-TRBJ usage, but naive CXCR3-negative and CXCR3-positive cells had similar usage. Diversity proved comparably high across both naive subsets and much lower in memory CD8+ cells.

Libraries were UMI-labeled 5' RACE TRB cDNA. From its re-call of the 5' RACE reads, TCRdb lists each CDR3 protein once, without DNA. The repertoire table contains some 25,000 distinct CDR3 sequences. Sorting yielded triplicates of 300,000 to 350,000 cells for each CD8+ T cell subset. The CD45RO-CCR7+CD27+CD95- phenotype denoted naive CD8+ T cells. This TCR came from a human donor in good health. Some clones in this sample may be carry-over from other donors' samples. Sequenced: naive CXCR3- CD8+ T cells from blood. The subset was: CD45RO-CCR7+CD27+CD95- naive CD8+ T cells lacking CXCR3 (TNR3-).

CDR3 residues: CASSKDQDRDTEAFF. V gene TRBV21-1 combines with J gene TRBJ1-1; TCRdb reports TRBD1, a call that lacks DNA to check it against. TRBV21-1 is given as a pseudogene. The CDR3 spans 15 residues.